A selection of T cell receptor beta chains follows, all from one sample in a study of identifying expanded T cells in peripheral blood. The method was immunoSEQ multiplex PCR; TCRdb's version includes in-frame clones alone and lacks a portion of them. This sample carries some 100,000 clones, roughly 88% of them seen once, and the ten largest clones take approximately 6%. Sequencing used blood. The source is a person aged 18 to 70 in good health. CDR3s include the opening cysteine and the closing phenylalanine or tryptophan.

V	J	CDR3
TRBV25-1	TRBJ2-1	CASSASSSGRGNEQFF
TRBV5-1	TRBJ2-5	CASSLGQSQETQYF
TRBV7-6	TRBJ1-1	CASSLFSGGDTEAFF
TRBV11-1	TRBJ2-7	CASSLGQGNYEQYF
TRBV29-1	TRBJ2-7	CSGALRRSSSYEQYF
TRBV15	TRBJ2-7	CATSSPGQAVEQYF
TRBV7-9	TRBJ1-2	CASSQSLFDSDYGYTF
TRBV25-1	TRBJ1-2	CASSDTDKHHNYGYTF
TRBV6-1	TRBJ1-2	CASSRLDGYTF
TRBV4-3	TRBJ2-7	CASSLGLAGEYEQYF
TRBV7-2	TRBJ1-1	CASSVGPGAEAFF
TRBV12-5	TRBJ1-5	CASGLEKRGEGSNQPQHF
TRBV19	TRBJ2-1	CASSSGQYNGQFF
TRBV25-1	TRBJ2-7	CASSVGTATNYEQYF
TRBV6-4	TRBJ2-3	CASSEAGVPTDTQYF
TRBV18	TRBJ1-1	CASSPRADSSRAEAFF
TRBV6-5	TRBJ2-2	CASKGLGELFF
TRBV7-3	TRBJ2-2	CASSLNSGQGNTGELFF
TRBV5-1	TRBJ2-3	CASSLERDTQYF
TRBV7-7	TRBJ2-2	CASSPQRDPGELFF
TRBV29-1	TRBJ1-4	CSVAKGGASEKLFF
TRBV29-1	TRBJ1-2	CSASIGRLGYGYTF
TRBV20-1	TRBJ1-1	CSARGRDEAFF
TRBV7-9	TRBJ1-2	CASSVGSSHGYTF
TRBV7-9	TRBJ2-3	CASSSSAAGPDTQYF
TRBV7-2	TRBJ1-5	CASGQGGGFNQPQHF
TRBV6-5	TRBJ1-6	CASSYSGRMNSPLHF